These 26 T cell receptor beta chains were sequenced from one sample in a study of OX40 agonist ivuxolimab in advanced cancers. Repertoires were generated with immunoSEQ multiplex PCR, while TCRdb's copy carries only in-frame clones and drops some. Among 50,000 to 70,000 clones, 75% to 90% were seen once, and the ten largest hold 14%. The input for sequencing was CD4+ or CD8+ T cells sorted from blood, taken in a trial of the OX40 agonist ivuxolimab. The source is an adult with an advanced solid tumor such as melanoma, head and neck, liver or kidney cancer.

The rearrangement joins TRBV6-1 to TRBJ2-7; D remains ambiguous. V gave up 3 bases and J gave up 3 bases, with 12 bases separating them. The CDR3 spans 14 residues. Germline CDR1 and CDR2: MNHNS and SASEGT. CDR3 nucleotides: TGTGCCAGCAGTGATTTGGGCAGCCACTACGAGCAGTACTTC. This translates into CASSDLGSHYEQYF.

This sequence joins TRBV27 and TRBJ1-5; perhaps TRBD1 as D (6 bases). The V gene's germline CDR1 is MNHEY and CDR2 SMNVEV (reference sequence). The CDR3 contains 14 residues. Trimming shortened V by 2 bases and J by 6 bases, and 11 bases separated the two germline ends. The CDR3 bases are TGTGCCAGCAGTTTAAACAGGGCTAGTCAGCCCCAGCATTTT. It translates to CASSLNRASQPQHF.

The rearrangement uses TRBV27 and TRBJ2-2, with D perhaps matching TRBD1 or TRBD2 (6 bases each). The length of the CDR3 is 13 residues. Deletions cut 4 bases from V and 6 bases from J, with 9 bases between. Germline CDR1 is MNHEY and CDR2 is SMNVEV (reference sequence). CDR3 coding DNA: TGTGCCAGCAGTTACAGGGAGGCCGGGGAGCTGTTTTTT. Protein sequence: CASSYREAGELFF.

The chain links TRBV19 to TRBJ2-7, with no clear D. CDR1 and CDR2 from the germline V gene are LNHDA and SQIVND (reference sequence). The length of the CDR3 is 14 residues. V lost 7 bases and J 2 bases, leaving 15 bases between the germline ends. CDR3: CASKSWNKAYEQYF. The CDR3 DNA is TGTGCCAGTAAGTCCTGGAACAAGGCCTACGAGCAGTACTTC.

The rearrangement uses TRBV7-6 and TRBJ1-1, with a possible D match to TRBD1 (5 bases). CDR1 is SGHVS, CDR2 FNYEAQ, per germline. This CDR3 spans 14 amino acids. The germline V and J ends were trimmed by 2 bases and 2 bases, with 9 bases remaining between them. The CDR3 coding sequence is TGTGCCAGCAGCTTAATGGGGGTCAACACTGAAGCTTTCTTT. As protein: CASSLMGVNTEAFF.

This chain connects TRBV7-9 to TRBJ2-7; D is perhaps TRBD1 or TRBD2 (5 bases each). Germline CDR1 reads SEHNR; CDR2 reads FQNEAQ (reference sequence). Trimming shortened V by 6 bases and J by 1 base, and 19 bases separated the two germline ends. The CDR3 sequence is 16 residues long. The CDR3 coding sequence is TGTGCCAGCAGTCTTAGCAACACGGGGACGTCCTACGAGCAGTACTTC. It encodes CASSLSNTGTSYEQYF.

The chain is built from TRBV6-5 and TRBJ2-5; D could derive from TRBD1 or TRBD2 (6 bases each). The CDR3 spans 16 residues. CDR1 MNHEY and CDR2 SVGAGI come from the germline V gene. V gave up 4 bases and J gave up 7 bases, with 22 bases separating them. CDR3 in amino acids: CASSFSWGDKGWTQYF. The CDR3 region has the DNA TGTGCCAGCAGTTTTTCCTGGGGGGACAAAGGATGGACCCAGTACTTC.

This chain uses TRBV5-6 with TRBJ1-1; 9 bases align to TRBD1. J gave up 7 bases and V 4 bases, and 5 bases lay outside the gene matches. The CDR3 is made up of 13 amino acids. Germline V gene lookup returns CDR1 SGHDT and CDR2 YYEEEE. The CDR3 loop reads CASSAGTGLEAFF. For the CDR3, the DNA is TGTGCCAGCAGCGCGGGGACAGGGCTTGAAGCTTTCTTT.

This clone appeared once. This chain connects TRBV19 to TRBJ1-5, with 9 positions matching TRBD1. Germline-derived CDR1 and CDR2 are LNHDA and SQIVND (reference sequence). J gave up 2 bases and V 6 bases, and 5 bases lay outside the gene matches. The CDR3 extends over 15 amino acids. The CDR3 DNA is TGTGCCAGTAGAGAGGACAGGGGAGGCAATCAGCCCCAGCATTTT. Translation gives CASREDRGGNQPQHF.

In this sample, this clone turned up once. The genes are TRBV19 and TRBJ1-1; D gene uncertain. This CDR3 is built from 12 residues. CDR1 and CDR2 (germline): LNHDA, SQIVND (reference sequence). V lost 7 bases and J 0 bases, leaving 6 bases between the germline ends. The CDR3 DNA reads as TGTGCCAGTATAACGATGAACACTGAAGCTTTCTTT. Protein: CASITMNTEAFF.

The V and J genes are TRBV5-1 and TRBJ1-3; no reliable D call. Germline values: CDR1 SGHRS, CDR2 YFSETQ. The CDR3 has 14 residues. V dropped 0 bases and J dropped 8 bases, with 12 bases sitting between them. The CDR3 sequence: CASSLEWPGDTIYF. CDR3 sequence (DNA): TGCGCCAGCAGCTTGGAATGGCCTGGGGACACCATATATTTT. The full variable domain, in which reference TRBV5-1 and TRBJ1-3 provide the parts outside the CDR3, is KAGVTQTPRYLIKTRGQQVTLSCSPISGHRSVSWYQQTPGQGLQFLFEYFSETQRNKGNFPGRFSGRQFSNSRSEMNVSTLELGDSALYLCASSLEWPGDTIYFGEGSWLTVV.

The V and J genes are TRBV4-1 and TRBJ1-6; no clear D. V lost 1 base to trimming and J lost 7 bases, with 11 bases between them. This CDR3 comprises 15 residues. Per the germline V gene, CDR1 is MGHRA and CDR2 is YSYEKL. CDR3: CASSQGLFTNSPLHF. In DNA form, the CDR3 reads TGCGCCAGCAGCCAAGGACTCTTCACGAATTCACCCCTCCACTTT.

V is TRBV29-1 and J is TRBJ1-1, with TRBD1 identical over 8 bases. CDR3 length: 12 amino acids. The germline gives CDR1 SQVTM, CDR2 ANQGSEA. The V gene end was trimmed by 3 bases and the J gene end by 7 bases; junction bases not matched to a gene: 4. CDR3 in amino acids: CSVDQGAVEAFF. The CDR3, as DNA: TGCAGCGTTGATCAGGGGGCGGTTGAAGCTTTCTTT.

The chain combines TRBV19 with TRBJ1-4, with unresolved D. The CDR3 sequence is 13 residues long. Germline V CDR1 and CDR2: LNHDA, SQIVND (reference sequence). V gave up 9 bases and J gave up 8 bases, with 16 bases separating them. CDR3 region: CASLPQSREKLFF. The CDR3 bases are TGTGCCAGCCTACCTCAAAGCAGGGAAAAACTGTTTTTT.

To note about this clone: Mismatch with germline at one junction end may stem from a read error. CDR3 nucleotide sequence: TGTGCCAGCAGCTTGTTATCGGCATCGGCGGGGGAGACCCGGTACTTC. It specifies CASSLLSASAGETRYF. This rearrangement joins TRBV7-6 to TRBJ2-5, with TRBD2 identical over 7 bases. Per germline, CDR1 SGHVS and CDR2 FNYEAQ. The CDR3 runs to 16 residues.

This rearrangement joins TRBV4-1 to TRBJ2-7; weak D call: TRBD2 (6 bases). The V end was cut by 2 bases, the J end by 5 bases, with 13 bases between. This CDR3 is 14 amino acids long. The germline V gene has CDR1 MGHRA and CDR2 YSYEKL. In DNA, the CDR3 is TGCGCCAGCAGCCAACCGGGACTCCCCAACGAGCAGTACTTC. Protein: CASSQPGLPNEQYF.

The genes are TRBV5-1 and TRBJ2-1, with D unresolved. The germline CDR1 and CDR2 sequences are SGHRS and YFSETQ. Deletions cut 0 bases from V and 0 bases from J, with 1 base between. The CDR3 totals 13 residues. The chain's CDR3 is CASSLASYNEQFF. The CDR3 DNA is TGCGCCAGCAGCTTGGCCTCCTACAATGAGCAGTTCTTC.

Points on this clone: The same CDR3 can be traced to other DNA sequences in this sample. V is TRBV27 and J is TRBJ2-1, with TRBD2 identical over 9 bases. The J segment lost 3 bases and the V segment lost 5 bases, leaving 2 bases of the junction unmatched. Germline V gene data show CDR1 as MNHEY and CDR2 as SMNVEV (reference sequence). The CDR3 extends over 14 amino acids. CDR3 DNA: TGTGCCAGCAGTCTTAGCGGGAGCTACAATGAGCAGTTCTTC. It codes for CASSLSGSYNEQFF.

V is TRBV2 and J is TRBJ2-5; D call uncertain. The germline CDR1 and CDR2 sequences are SNHLY and FYNNEI. The CDR3 has 10 residues. V was cut by 7 bases and J by 7 bases, with 7 bases left in between. The CDR3 coding sequence is TGTGCCAGCATGACCGGGACCCAGTACTTC. Its translation: CASMTGTQYF.

The rearrangement uses TRBV7-9 and TRBJ2-3, with D possibly being TRBD2 (6 bases). The CDR3 is 12 residues long. Germline-derived CDR1 and CDR2 are SEHNR and FQNEAQ (reference sequence). V lost 5 bases and J lost 11, with 14 bases in between. CDR3 loop: CASSQAGSGQYF. For the CDR3, the DNA is TGTGCCAGCAGCCAGGCGGGGTCTGGGCAGTATTTT.

This chain uses TRBV28 with TRBJ2-1; 11 bases agree with TRBD2. The CDR3 is 16 amino acids. Per germline, CDR1 MDHEN and CDR2 SYDVKM. After removal of 4 bases from V and 10 bases from J, the junction contained 12 bases not matched to a gene. The CDR3 DNA reads TGTGCCAGCAGTTCCGCGACTAGCGGGAACTCAAGGGAGCAGTTCTTC. This sequence encodes CASSSATSGNSREQFF.

The chain combines TRBV5-5 with TRBJ1-6, with unresolved D. The germline CDR1 and CDR2 sequences are SGHKS and YYEKEE (reference sequence). This CDR3 has 16 residues. V gave up 1 base and J gave up 0 bases, with 8 bases separating them. The CDR3 region has the DNA TGTGCCAGCAGCTTGTTGCCCAACTCCTATAATTCACCCCTCCACTTT. This codes for CASSLLPNSYNSPLHF.

J is TRBJ2-7 and V is TRBV27; D possibly corresponds to TRBD2 (6 bases). Germline CDR1 reads MNHEY; CDR2 reads SMNVEV (reference sequence). The CDR3 length is 13 residues. The germline V and J ends were trimmed by 4 bases and 2 bases, with 9 bases remaining between them. The CDR3 DNA is TGTGCCAGCAGTTGGGGGGTGGCCTACGAGCAGTACTTC. Its protein product is CASSWGVAYEQYF.

The CDR3 reads CASATSYEQYF. The CDR3 DNA follows: TGCGCCAGCGCGACCAGTTACGAGCAGTACTTC. The V and J genes are TRBV10-2 and TRBJ2-7; D uncertain. Trimming shortened V by 8 bases and J by 4 bases, and 9 bases separated the two germline ends. The CDR3 length is 11 residues. Germline-derived CDR1 and CDR2 are WSHSY and SAAADI.

The chain links TRBV6-5 to TRBJ2-3; 7 nucleotides align to TRBD2. CDR1 is MNHEY and CDR2 is SVGAGI in the germline V gene. J gave up 2 bases and V 6 bases, and 8 bases lay outside the gene matches. The length of the CDR3 is 15 residues. CDR3 sequence: CASRQARLATDTQYF. The CDR3, as DNA: TGTGCCAGCAGACAAGCACGACTAGCCACAGATACGCAGTATTTT.

The V gene is TRBV27, the J gene TRBJ2-1; the match to TRBD2 covers 11 bases. CDR3 length equals 15 residues. The trim removed 5 bases at V and 4 bases at J, leaving 4 bases unmatched. Germline V gene sequence: CDR1 MNHEY, CDR2 SMNVEV (reference sequence). The CDR3 sequence is CASSATSGGYNEQFF. The DNA of the CDR3 is TGTGCCAGCAGTGCTACTAGCGGGGGTTACAATGAGCAGTTCTTC.